This TCR beta chain was captured by sequencing in a study of blood T cells in healthy people across ages. CDR1 MNHEY and CDR2 SVGAGI come from the germline V gene. With V trimmed by 2 bases and J by 0 bases, 5 bases remained unmatched. The CDR3 contains 16 residues. It was with a sample-barcoded 5' primer and a J-beta primer mix that a second PCR of about 6 to 12 cycles was run. One entry per CDR3 protein results from TCRdb running MiXCR on the 5' RACE reads. This sample carries 1.5 million or so distinct CDR3 sequences, 35% to 45% of them seen once, and the ten largest clones take less than 5%. Sequencing input: blood. The source is a woman between 18 and 30 years old in good health. The chain combines TRBV6-5 with TRBJ1-2; 8 positions match TRBD1. CDR3 loop: CASSYNGQGSNYGYTF. The CDR3, as DNA: TGTGCCAGCAGTTACAACGGACAGGGCTCTAACTATGGCTACACCTTC.